Shown below are 18 T cell receptor beta chains from a single sample sequenced in a study of T cells in Graves' hyperthyroidism and ophthalmopathy (dated by TCRdb to about 2019). The library came from multiplex PCR. TCRdb records Illumina HiSeq 2000 as the sequencer. Amplification of TCR beta CDR3 regions was carried out from RNA transcripts. A first-round RT-PCR of the TCR CDR3 used the HTBI primer set with the Qiagen OneStep RT-PCR kit. TCRdb ran its own pipeline on the public reads, namely fastp trimming at Q25 and MiXCR clone calling, and kept in-frame beta chains. Rows matching on CDR3 protein sequence are summarized as one entry with the most common DNA and genes. The table for this sample lists fewer than 450,000 distinct CDR3 sequences; about 18% of them were counted only once. The top ten constitute approximately 30% of the sample. The sequenced sample consisted of blood. These receptors were collected from a woman aged 25 to 39 with Graves' hyperthyroidism that later progressed to Graves' ophthalmopathy.

This clonotype was seen at least ten times. The chain carries TRBV27 and TRBJ2-2, with D possibly TRBD2 on 5 matching bases. Germline CDR1 and CDR2: MNHEY and SMNVEV (reference sequence). The V end lost 0 bases, the J end lost 0 bases, and 5 bases lay between the germline ends. The CDR3 runs 15 residues. The CDR3 DNA follows: TGTGCCAGCAGTTTATCGCGGGCGAACACCGGGGAGCTGTTTTTT. It is translated as CASSLSRANTGELFF.

This clonotype has at least ten counts. The chain uses TRBV6-1 and TRBJ2-7, with 8 bases identical to TRBD1. CDR1 and CDR2 from the germline V gene are MNHNS and SASEGT. The ends lost 3 bases at V and 3 bases at J; junction bases unmatched: 7. This CDR3 is built from 15 residues. In DNA form, the CDR3 reads TGTGCCAGCAGTGACCGACAGGGGTTCAGCTACGAGCAGTACTTC. This translates into CASSDRQGFSYEQYF.

This clonotype was counted between two and nine times. CDR3 sequence (DNA): TGCGCCAGCAGCCAAGAGACTAGCGGGGGGGATGAGCAGTACTTC. It yields the protein CASSQETSGGDEQYF. The chain has TRBV4-1 and TRBJ2-1, with 14 positions matching TRBD2. The assigned J gene may be wrong: the sequence end matches TRBJ2-7 better. In germline, CDR1 is MGHRA, CDR2 YSYEKL. This CDR3 spans 15 amino acids.

The sample holds many counts of this clonotype. This sequence joins TRBV19 and TRBJ1-1, with 7 bases matching TRBD1. V lost 3 bases and J lost 5; bases outside the gene matches: 0. Germline V CDR1 and CDR2: LNHDA, SQIVND (reference sequence). The CDR3 spans 12 residues. The DNA of the CDR3 is TGTGCCAGTAGTATCAGGGGGACTGAAGCTTTCTTT. It encodes CASSIRGTEAFF.

This clonotype has at least ten counts. The chain employs TRBV12-3 or TRBV12-4 and TRBJ1-1; 7 bases line up with TRBD1. The CDR3 is 16 residues long. The J segment lost 3 bases and the V segment lost 6 bases, leaving 13 bases of the junction unmatched. CDR3 DNA: TGTGCCAGCAGCCAACCCGGGGGACAGTCTCACACTGAAGCTTTCTTT. Translating it yields CASSQPGGQSHTEAFF.

This clonotype was recorded at least ten times. The J gene is TRBJ2-3, the V gene TRBV7-9, with a tentative D call TRBD2 (5 bases). Germline V gives CDR1 SEHNR, CDR2 FQNEAQ (reference sequence). Trimming stripped 4 bases from V and 3 bases from J, with 5 bases between. There are 12 residues in the CDR3. The chain's CDR3 is CASSWETDTQYF. DNA of the CDR3: TGTGCCAGCAGCTGGGAGACAGATACGCAGTATTTT.

This clonotype was observed many times. The chain recombines TRBV12-3 or TRBV12-4 with TRBJ2-5; no firm D call. The germline V and J ends were trimmed by 1 base and 5 bases, with 8 bases remaining between them. The CDR3 consists of 13 residues. CDR3 nucleotides: TGTGCCAGCAGTTTAGAGGTTAGGGAGACCCAGTACTTC. It specifies CASSLEVRETQYF.

This clonotype was seen only a few times. The chain employs TRBV30 and TRBJ2-3, with TRBD1 matching 10 bases. Germline values: CDR1 GTSNPN, CDR2 SVGIG (reference sequence). This CDR3 contains 15 residues. Unmatched junction bases numbered 11, after V lost 6 bases and J lost 5 bases. CDR3 protein: CACAHPGQGIDTQYF. The CDR3 nucleotides are TGTGCCTGCGCCCACCCGGGACAGGGGATAGATACGCAGTATTTT.

The chain joins TRBV4-1 to TRBJ2-7; 8 positions match TRBD1. CDR1 is MGHRA and CDR2 is YSYEKL in the germline V gene. The V and J ends lost 1 base and 6 bases, in that order; junction bases with no gene match: 14. CDR3 length equals 17 residues. CDR3 coding DNA: TGCGCCAGCAGCCAAGTTATGCGCCGGGACAGGCGGGGCGAGCAGTACTTC. Translation: CASSQVMRRDRRGEQYF.

Points on this clonotype: At one end, the junction sequence differs from germline, possibly due to a read error. This sequence joins TRBV2 and TRBJ1-2, with 9 bases lining up with TRBD1. Germline CDR1 is SNHLY and CDR2 is FYNNEI. The CDR3 length is 19 residues. The CDR3 protein is CDSSPGRGTGLTSNYGYTF. The CDR3 DNA is TGTGACAGCAGTCCCGGCCGCGGGACAGGGCTGACTTCTAACTATGGCTACACCTTC.

This clonotype was picked up one time. No conserved phenylalanine or tryptophan is present at the end of the CDR3, so a read error is the likely explanation. This sequence joins TRBV7-9 and TRBJ1-2; D is uncertain. V was pared by 1 base and J by 3 bases, with 12 bases between. This CDR3 contains 15 residues. Germline CDR1 is SEHNR and CDR2 is FQNEAQ (reference sequence). The CDR3 nucleotides read TGTGCCAGCAGCTTAGGAGAGCAGGAATACTATGGCTACACCATC. Translating it yields CASSLGEQEYYGYTI.

The sample holds many counts of this clonotype. The chain joins TRBV6-1 to TRBJ1-2; no clear D. Germline-derived CDR1 and CDR2 are MNHNS and SASEGT. The V gene lost 0 bases and the J gene lost 5 bases, with 10 bases spanning the gap. This CDR3 region has 14 residues. The CDR3 here is CASSEAQAWYGYTF. For the CDR3, the DNA is TGTGCCAGCAGTGAAGCGCAGGCTTGGTATGGCTACACCTTC.

At least ten counts were recorded for this clonotype. The chain links TRBV20-1 to TRBJ2-1; D is unresolved. V was pared by 0 bases and J by 10 bases, with 13 bases between. There are 13 residues in the CDR3. CDR1 and CDR2 from the germline V gene are DFQATT and SNEGSKA (reference sequence). Here the CDR3 DNA reads TGCAGTGCTAGAGATTCGTGGAAGGACGAGCAGTTCTTC. Protein product: CSARDSWKDEQFF.

In regard to this clonotype: Just one base apart from a much larger clone, this may be a read error. The V call is TRBV7-9, the J call TRBJ1-4, with a tentative D call TRBD1 (6 bases). The CDR3 is 16 residues long. V dropped 0 bases and J dropped 8 bases, with 16 bases sitting between them. The germline V gene has CDR1 SEHNR and CDR2 FQNEAQ (reference sequence). The CDR3, as DNA: TGTGCCAGCAGCTTAGCTCTCGGGGGCTTTAGGGAAAAACTGTTTTTT. It is translated as CASSLALGGFREKLFF.

This clonotype was detected many times. This chain joins TRBV3-1 and TRBJ2-5, with TRBD2 as a possible D gene (5 bases). The V gene's germline CDR1 is LGHDT and CDR2 YNNKEL (reference sequence). The V and J ends lost 6 bases and 5 bases respectively, with 13 bases between them. The CDR3 is 13 residues long. CDR3 nucleotide sequence: TGTGCCAGCAGACCTGACTACCGGGAGACCCAGTACTTC. Translation gives CASRPDYRETQYF.

The gene calls are TRBV19 and TRBJ2-7, with 7 bases fitting TRBD1. The CDR3 contains 16 residues. CDR1 is LNHDA, CDR2 SQIVND, per germline (reference sequence). V lost 1 base and J lost 2; bases outside the gene matches: 8. CDR3 nucleotide sequence: TGTGCCAGTAGTATAGTAGGGACAGCTTGGCCCTACGAGCAGTACTTC. Its translation: CASSIVGTAWPYEQYF.

This clonotype has just a few counts. This chain connects TRBV27 to TRBJ1-2, with D uncertain. V shed 6 bases and J shed 4 bases, with 18 bases lying between them. Germline CDR1 is MNHEY and CDR2 is SMNVEV (reference sequence). This CDR3 contains 15 residues. The CDR3 nucleotides are TGTGCCAGCAGACTCGGACCCAAAGCTGGCTATGGCTACACCTTC. Its translation is CASRLGPKAGYGYTF.

This clonotype has ten or more counts. The chain carries TRBV5-1 and TRBJ2-7; a weak D match, TRBD1 (6 bases). Trimming pared 4 bases from V and 4 bases from J, leaving 9 bases between. Germline CDR1 is SGHRS and CDR2 is YFSETQ. This CDR3 has 12 residues. This CDR3 is CASSIDRYEQYF. DNA for the CDR3: TGCGCCAGCAGCATAGACAGGTACGAGCAGTACTTC.